The 3 T cell receptor beta chains given below trace back to one sample, sequenced in a study of CD8 T cells in ankylosing spondylitis. TCRdb reprocessed the 5' RACE reads via MiXCR and lists one record per CDR3 protein. The table has more than 600,000 distinct CDR3 sequences, 19% seen once. No antigens are known for them. Notes on the study in general: In ankylosing spondylitis blood, a motif of seven to nine highly homologous TCR beta variants appeared characteristic.

The sequencing input was blood, either unsorted or a sorted T cell fraction (not recorded which). All receptors come from a male donor with ankylosing spondylitis.

This clonotype was observed a few times. The gene calls are TRBV29-1 and TRBJ2-5; TRBD1 agrees at 8 bases. Per germline, CDR1 SQVTM and CDR2 ANQGSEA. V was clipped by 3 bases and J by 5 bases; unmatched bases: 8. The length of the CDR3 is 14 residues. CDR3 nucleotides: TGCAGCGTTGAGAAGGGACAGGAGTTGGAGACCCAGTACTTC. Amino acid sequence: CSVEKGQELETQYF.

This clonotype was seen a few times. The CDR3 DNA follows: TGTGCCAGCAGTACCCCCTTTAGCGGGTGGGGCAATGAGCAGTTCTTC. This encodes CASSTPFSGWGNEQFF. The chain couples TRBV28 to TRBJ2-1; 7 bases line up with TRBD2. The junction had 13 bases not matched to a gene; V was cut back by 5 bases and J by 6 bases. CDR3 length: 16 residues. Looked up from germline, CDR1 is MDHEN and CDR2 is SYDVKM.

This clonotype occurred a few times. The chain couples TRBV9 to TRBJ1-2; 7 nucleotides match TRBD1. Per germline, CDR1 SGDLS and CDR2 YYNGEE. The CDR3 is 15 residues long. Trimming at V came to 2 bases and at J to 0 bases, leaving 4 bases not matched to a gene. In DNA, the CDR3 is TGTGCCAGCAGCGTCACCGGGACAGCTAACTATGGCTACACCTTC. It specifies CASSVTGTANYGYTF.